Following are 14 T cell receptor beta chains from one sample sequenced in a study of shared clonotypes between healthy human individuals. The protocol was immunoSEQ multiplex PCR, while the TCRdb copy is restricted to in-frame clones and leaves out a portion. The sample comprises a few hundred thousand clones, approximately 80% of which are singletons, and around 12% rests with the top ten. The sequencing sample was made of PBMCs. The receptors here all came from a woman aged 40 to 50 in good health. Some clones in this sample may be carry-over from other donors' samples.

The chain links TRBV25-1 to TRBJ1-4, with D perhaps matching TRBD1 (6 bases). This CDR3 has 14 residues. V shed 7 bases and J shed 4 bases, with 13 bases lying between them. Germline-derived CDR1 and CDR2 are MGHDK and SYGVNS. For the CDR3, the DNA is TGTGCCAGCAAGACCCGGACAGATAATGAAAAACTGTTTTTT. Amino acids: CASKTRTDNEKLFF.

The gene calls are TRBV28 and TRBJ1-5; D perhaps matches TRBD1 (5 bases). CDR3 length: 14 amino acids. Trimming stripped 3 bases from V and 4 bases from J, with 10 bases between. The germline V gene has CDR1 MDHEN and CDR2 SYDVKM. The CDR3 loop reads CASSLTDKNQPQHF. The CDR3 nucleotides read TGTGCCAGCAGTTTGACGGACAAGAATCAGCCCCAGCATTTT. Full variable domain (outside the CDR3, taken from reference TRBV28 and TRBJ1-5): DVKVTQSSRYLVKRTGEKVFLECVQDMDHENMFWYRQDPGLGLRLIYFSYDVKMKEKGDIPEGYSVSREKKERFSLILESASTNQTSMYLCASSLTDKNQPQHFGDGTRLSIL.

About this clone itself: This may be a read error, as it is one base from a much larger clone. Other DNA variants within this sample encode the same CDR3. The chain links TRBV7-8 to TRBJ2-6; D uncertain. CDR3 length: 16 amino acids. The V and J ends lost 1 base and 4 bases respectively, with 11 bases between them. In germline, CDR1 is SGHVS, CDR2 FQNEAQ. The CDR3 nucleotides read TGTGCCAGCAGCTTAGTGTGGGGATCCGGGGCCAACGTCCTGACTTTC. Its protein product is CASSLVWGSGANVLTF. Supplemented by reference TRBV7-8 and TRBJ2-6, the full variable domain reads GAGVSQSPRYKVAKRGQDVALRCDPISGHVSLFWYQQALGQGPEFLTYFQNEAQLDKSGLPSDRFFAERPEGSVSTLKIQRTQQEDSAVYLCASSLVWGSGANVLTFGAGSRLTVL.

J is TRBJ2-5 and V is TRBV10-1; D unresolved. Near its end, the DNA agrees better with TRBJ2-7, so the J call may be wrong. Germline V CDR1 and CDR2: WNHNN, SYGVQD (reference sequence). The CDR3 spans 16 residues. CDR3 sequence: CASPSDPGLPSDEQYF. As DNA, the CDR3 is TGCGCCAGCCCATCAGATCCGGGCCTCCCCTCGGACGAGCAGTACTTC.

The chain links TRBV7-9 to TRBJ1-2; 8 bases fit TRBD1. The CDR3 has 13 residues. Germline-derived CDR1 and CDR2 are SEHNR and FQNEAQ (reference sequence). The V gene end was trimmed by 3 bases and the J gene end by 6 bases; junction bases not matched to a gene: 3. The CDR3 nucleotides read TGTGCCAGCAGCTTGTCAGGGGGCGATGGCTACACCTTC. The encoded protein is CASSLSGGDGYTF.

The chain carries TRBV10-3 and TRBJ1-5; D gene ambiguous. Per germline, CDR1 ENHRY and CDR2 SYGVKD. V dropped 3 bases and J dropped 5 bases, with 8 bases sitting between them. The CDR3 has 13 residues. The CDR3 reads CAISESSYQPQHF. The CDR3 region has the DNA TGTGCCATCAGTGAATCCAGTTATCAGCCCCAGCATTTT.

Details on this clone: One end of the junction does not line up with germline, which may come from a read error. The identical CDR3 is also encoded by other nucleotide sequences in the sample. The chain uses TRBV27 and TRBJ2-7; 9 nucleotides align to TRBD1. This CDR3 has 14 residues. CDR1 and CDR2 (germline): MNHEY, SMNVEV (reference sequence). Here the CDR3 DNA reads TGCGCCAGCAGTCCCGGACAGGGGACCGGCGAGCAGTACTTC. Its translation: CASSPGQGTGEQYF.

The rearrangement uses TRBV29-1 and TRBJ2-7, with D maybe TRBD2 (5 bases). V was pared by 7 bases and J by 4 bases, with 20 bases between. This CDR3 contains 14 residues. The germline gives CDR1 SQVTM, CDR2 ANQGSEA. The CDR3 bases are TGCAGCGCTTCCCGCCCTGGAGGTTTATACGAGCAGTACTTC. As protein: CSASRPGGLYEQYF.

The genes are TRBV4-1 and TRBJ1-4; D is unclear. CDR1 and CDR2 (germline): MGHRA, YSYEKL. Trimming cost V 1 base and J 10 bases, with 22 bases left between them. This CDR3 spans 17 amino acids. The CDR3 spells CASSQAPLEVRSGKLFF. The CDR3 nucleotides read TGCGCCAGCAGCCAAGCACCCCTAGAGGTCCGTTCCGGAAAACTGTTTTTT.

The CDR3 loop is CASKSTGTNTGELFF. CDR3 nucleotide sequence: TGTGCCAGTAAATCGACAGGAACGAACACCGGGGAGCTGTTTTTT. The genes are TRBV2 and TRBJ2-2, with D tentatively TRBD1 (6 bases). There are 15 residues in the CDR3. CDR1 is SNHLY, CDR2 FYNNEI, per germline. The germline V and J ends were trimmed by 9 bases and 0 bases, with 14 bases remaining between them.

The V and J genes are TRBV29-1 and TRBJ2-5, with TRBD1 matching 7 bases. The germline V gene encodes CDR1 SQVTM and CDR2 ANQGSEA. The CDR3 extends over 13 amino acids. With V trimmed by 6 bases and J by 6 bases, 10 bases remained unmatched. The CDR3 nucleotides are TGCAGCGTCTTACCCACAGGGGTTCAGACCCAGTACTTC. This codes for CSVLPTGVQTQYF.

V and J are TRBV13 and TRBJ2-7; TRBD2 agrees at 13 bases. V lost 4 bases and J lost 2; bases outside the gene matches: 20. Germline V gene data show CDR1 as PRHDT and CDR2 as FYEKMQ (reference sequence). The CDR3 sequence is 21 residues long. For the CDR3, the DNA is TGTGCCAGCAGCTCGGACCTGGGACCCGGGACTAGCGGGACGCAGCCCTACGAGCAGTACTTC. This gives the protein CASSSDLGPGTSGTQPYEQYF.

V usage is TRBV11-1 and J usage is TRBJ2-6; the D gene is possibly TRBD1 (6 bases). The CDR3 covers 15 residues. Germline V gene data show CDR1 as SGHAT and CDR2 as FQDESV (reference sequence). Trimming pared 6 bases from V and 4 bases from J, leaving 13 bases between. CDR3 sequence (DNA): TGTGCCAGCAGACCCACAGGGTCCGGGGCCAACGTCCTGACTTTC. Protein sequence: CASRPTGSGANVLTF. The whole variable domain, remainder taken from reference TRBV11-1 and TRBJ2-6, is EAEVAQSPRYKITEKSQAVAFWCDPISGHATLYWYRQILGQGPELLVQFQDESVVDDSQLPKDRFSAERLKGVDSTLKIQPAELGDSAMYLCASRPTGSGANVLTFGAGSRLTVL.

The chain is built from TRBV7-3 and TRBJ1-1, with D perhaps matching TRBD1 (6 bases). V was trimmed by 5 bases and J by 0 bases, leaving 10 bases between them. Germline-derived CDR1 and CDR2 are SGHTA and FQGTGA. The CDR3 runs 14 residues. For the CDR3, the DNA is TGTGCCAGCAGCACCACAGGGCTGAACACTGAAGCTTTCTTT. It is translated as CASSTTGLNTEAFF.